The 29 T cell receptor beta chains presented below share a single source sample, sequenced in a study of siplizumab effects on memory and regulatory T cells. TCRdb keeps only in-frame clones here, not all; method: immunoSEQ multiplex PCR. The table shows 55,000 to 70,000 clones, with approximately 93% occurring only once. The sample comprised CD8+ T cells sorted from blood. These receptors were obtained from a human donor in good health.

The CDR3 nucleotides are TGTGCCAGCAGCTTAGGGGGCTCCTACGAGCAGTACTTC. Protein product: CASSLGGSYEQYF. The chain links TRBV11-2 to TRBJ2-7; D unresolved. CDR3 length: 13 amino acids. CDR1 is SGHAT, CDR2 FQNNGV, per germline. V lost 1 base, J lost 0 bases, and 4 bases lay in between.

This chain links TRBV25-1 with TRBJ2-1; D is perhaps TRBD2 (6 bases). With 6 bases removed from V and 6 bases from J, the gap between germline ends came to 12 bases. Germline V gene data show CDR1 as MGHDK and CDR2 as SYGVNS. This CDR3 has 13 amino acids. This chain's CDR3 is CASSFRESNEQFF. The DNA of the CDR3 is TGTGCCAGCAGCTTCCGGGAGAGCAATGAGCAGTTCTTC.

This clone was found once. J is TRBJ2-5 and V is TRBV4-1; 7 bases are a match to TRBD2. The CDR3 has 15 amino acids. V trimming: 4 bases; J trimming: 4 bases; junction bases outside the gene matches: 9. Per the germline V gene, CDR1 is MGHRA and CDR2 is YSYEKL. Here the CDR3 reads CASSPLGRGSETQYF. The CDR3 coding sequence is TGCGCCAGCAGCCCTCTTGGGAGGGGTTCAGAGACCCAGTACTTC.

The gene calls are TRBV13 and TRBJ2-5; D unclear. This CDR3 contains 16 residues. The V gene's germline CDR1 is PRHDT and CDR2 FYEKMQ (reference sequence). V was cut by 7 bases and J by 2 bases, with 20 bases left in between. CDR3 region: CASTSSLRTSQETQYF. Here the CDR3 DNA reads TGTGCCAGCACCAGTTCTCTCAGGACCTCTCAAGAGACCCAGTACTTC. The complete variable domain, with remaining parts taken from reference TRBV13 and TRBJ2-5, reads AAGVIQSPRHLIKEKRETATLKCYPIPRHDTVYWYQQGPGQDPQFLISFYEKMQSDKGSIPDRFSAQQFSDYHSELNMSSLELGDSALYFCASTSSLRTSQETQYFGPGTRLLVL.

The V gene is TRBV28, the J gene TRBJ2-2; D perhaps matches TRBD2 (6 bases). The CDR3 extends over 15 amino acids. The V end lost 5 bases, the J end lost 0 bases, and 10 bases lay between the germline ends. CDR1 MDHEN and CDR2 SYDVKM come from the germline V gene. The CDR3 nucleotides read TGTGCCAGCAGTCTTAGCGGTGCGAACACCGGGGAGCTGTTTTTT. Translated, it gives CASSLSGANTGELFF.

This clone occurred a few times. The rearrangement uses TRBV6-1 and TRBJ2-6; a weak D match, TRBD2 (5 bases). The CDR3 totals 16 residues. Germline V gives CDR1 MNHNS, CDR2 SASEGT. With 3 bases removed from V and 4 bases from J, the gap between germline ends came to 13 bases. CDR3 sequence: CASSDTEGRGANVLTF. Here the CDR3 DNA reads TGTGCCAGCAGTGATACTGAGGGCAGGGGGGCCAACGTCCTGACTTTC.

The chain carries TRBV7-9 and TRBJ2-7, with a weak D call TRBD2 (5 bases). The CDR3 totals 15 residues. Trimming took 4 bases from V and 2 from J, leaving 15 bases between them. Germline lookup yields CDR1 SEHNR and CDR2 FQNEAQ (reference sequence). CDR3 nucleotides: TGTGCCAGCAGCTCAAGTAGGTCCGGGGCCTACGAGCAGTACTTC. Amino acid sequence: CASSSSRSGAYEQYF.

V and J are TRBV19 and TRBJ2-5, with D possibly being TRBD1 (6 bases). The CDR3 spans 14 residues. Trimming cost V 3 bases and J 3 bases, with 11 bases left between them. Germline V gives CDR1 LNHDA, CDR2 SQIVND (reference sequence). The CDR3, as DNA: TGTGCCAGTAGTATCATTGGGGGCGAAGAGACCCAGTACTTC. Its protein is CASSIIGGEETQYF.

The V and J genes are TRBV5-1 and TRBJ2-7; 8 nucleotides match TRBD2. After removal of 4 bases from V and 2 bases from J, the junction contained 11 bases not matched to a gene. The germline CDR1 and CDR2 sequences are SGHRS and YFSETQ. This CDR3 region has 16 residues. The CDR3 loop is CASSLDIAREAYEQYF. The CDR3, as DNA: TGCGCCAGCAGCCTTGATATCGCGCGGGAGGCCTACGAGCAGTACTTC.

The CDR3 DNA is TGTGCCAGCAGCGTAGAATCCGACGGCCCGGAGCAGTACTTC. This sequence encodes CASSVESDGPEQYF. The chain carries TRBV9 and TRBJ2-7; D gene unclear. The V gene lost 0 bases and the J gene lost 7 bases, with 14 bases spanning the gap. This CDR3 is 14 amino acids long. Germline loops: CDR1 SGDLS, CDR2 YYNGEE.

This clone was recorded only once. V is TRBV6-5 and J is TRBJ2-5; D may correspond to TRBD1 or TRBD2 (5 bases each). The germline V and J ends were trimmed by 8 bases and 1 base, with 8 bases remaining between them. CDR1 and CDR2 from the germline V gene are MNHEY and SVGAGI. CDR3 length: 12 residues. CDR3 DNA: TGTGCCAGCCGAGGGACCCAAGAGACCCAGTACTTC. Its translation: CASRGTQETQYF.

This chain joins TRBV5-1 and TRBJ2-7; 8 bases agree with TRBD1. This CDR3 has 15 residues. V was pared by 4 bases and J by 4 bases, with 10 bases of the junction left unmatched. Germline CDR1 and CDR2: SGHRS and YFSETQ. The CDR3 DNA sequence: TGCGCCAGCAGCCTCGGGACAGGCATTAATTACGAGCAGTACTTC. Its protein is CASSLGTGINYEQYF.

A remark on this clone: The junction and the germline gene differ at one end; a read error may be behind it. This chain joins TRBV6-5 and TRBJ2-3; 9 nucleotides align to TRBD2. Germline V gene lookup returns CDR1 MNHEY and CDR2 SVGAGI. The CDR3 contains 15 residues. In nucleotides, the CDR3 is TGTGCCAGCAGCCAGCCGCGGGAGGGCACATATACGCAGTATTTT. The encoded protein is CASSQPREGTYTQYF.

J is TRBJ2-7 and V is TRBV4-2; D is possibly TRBD2 (5 bases). The CDR3 runs to 13 residues. Trimming removed 6 bases from V and 6 bases from J, with 15 bases in between. The germline CDR1 and CDR2 sequences are LGHNA and YNFKEQ. This CDR3 is CASREGAGSEQYF. CDR3 in DNA: TGTGCCAGCAGGGAAGGCGCGGGTTCCGAGCAGTACTTC.

This clone has only a few counts. Germline and junction disagree at one end, which may indicate a read error. The V and J genes are TRBV28 and TRBJ2-5; a possible D gene is TRBD1 (5 bases). The germline V gene has CDR1 MDHEN and CDR2 SYDVKM. The CDR3 extends over 13 amino acids. CDR3 sequence: CASNDSHQKTQYF. The CDR3 DNA reads as TGTGCCAGCAACGACAGTCACCAAAAGACCCAGTACTTC.

The chain couples TRBV12-5 to TRBJ1-2; D remains ambiguous. The germline V gene has CDR1 LGHNT and CDR2 FRNRAP. Trimming left V 1 base short and J 4 bases short, with 10 bases between. CDR3 length: 14 residues. CDR3: CASGLDSPTYGYTF. The DNA of the CDR3 is TGTGCTAGTGGTTTGGACAGCCCAACCTATGGCTACACCTTC.

The rearrangement joins TRBV16 to TRBJ2-7; 7 nucleotides agree with TRBD1. Germline values: CDR1 KGHSY, CDR2 FQNENV. The CDR3 spans 13 residues. Germline trimming cut 3 bases from V and 4 bases from J; bases unmatched to any gene: 3. The CDR3 loop is CASSQGTEYEQYF. The CDR3 DNA is TGTGCCAGCAGCCAGGGGACAGAATACGAGCAGTACTTC.

The CDR3 spells CASSLVRMSGELFF. The CDR3 nucleotides are TGCGCCAGCAGCTTGGTGAGGATGAGCGGGGAGCTGTTTTTT. The chain recombines TRBV5-1 with TRBJ2-2; D unclear. Germline V gene sequence: CDR1 SGHRS, CDR2 YFSETQ. This CDR3 region has 14 residues. Trimming removed 0 bases from V and 7 bases from J, with 10 bases in between.

The J gene is TRBJ2-1, the V gene TRBV5-5, with TRBD2 matching over 10 bases. Germline CDR1 SGHKS, CDR2 YYEKEE (reference sequence). The CDR3 has 14 residues. V was clipped by 5 bases and J by 13 bases; unmatched bases: 12. The CDR3 DNA reads TGTGCCAGCAGTCTCCTGACTAGCGGGCCGGAACAGTTCTTC. The encoded protein is CASSLLTSGPEQFF. The full variable domain, in which reference TRBV5-5 and TRBJ2-1 provide the parts outside the CDR3, is DAGVTQSPTHLIKTRGQQVTLRCSPISGHKSVSWYQQVLGQGPQFIFQYYEKEERGRGNFPDRFSARQFPNYSSELNVNALLLGDSALYLCASSLLTSGPEQFFGPGTRLTVL.

V is TRBV21-1 and J is TRBJ2-2; the table names TRBD1, a call not compared with the DNA. TRBV21-1 is listed as a pseudogene. The length of the CDR3 is 14 residues. CDR3 residues: CASIFPGQVGELFF. The CDR3, as DNA: TGTGCCAGCATTTTTCCGGGACAAGTCGGGGAGCTGTTTTTT.

As regards this clone: One end of the junction varies from germline; a read error may be responsible. The chain is built from TRBV15 and TRBJ1-5, with 7 bases that match TRBD1. This CDR3 has 14 residues. Germline V CDR1 and CDR2: LNHNV, YYDKDF (reference sequence). As DNA, the CDR3 is TGTGCCACCAGCATGGGACAGCTCAATCAACCCCAGCATTTT. This sequence encodes CATSMGQLNQPQHF.

The chain joins TRBV6-5 to TRBJ2-2; D uncertain. The CDR3 totals 13 residues. Germline loops: CDR1 MNHEY, CDR2 SVGAGI. Trimming stripped 6 bases from V and 3 bases from J, with 8 bases between. As DNA, the CDR3 is TGTGCCAGCAGAAACTTAGACACCGGGGAGCTGTTTTTT. Translation: CASRNLDTGELFF.

The chain is built from TRBV19 and TRBJ2-6; D is undetermined. The CDR3 extends over 15 amino acids. The V and J ends lost 3 bases and 0 bases respectively, with 6 bases between them. The germline V gene has CDR1 LNHDA and CDR2 SQIVND (reference sequence). The CDR3 spells CASSISGSGANVLTF. For the CDR3, the DNA is TGTGCCAGTAGTATCTCAGGCTCTGGGGCCAACGTCCTGACTTTC.

Comments on this clone: Compared with germline, one end of the junction differs, possibly owing to a read error. This chain uses TRBV7-7 with TRBJ2-5; D ambiguous. There are 15 residues in the CDR3. The V gene's germline CDR1 is SSHAT and CDR2 FNYEAQ (reference sequence). CDR3 in amino acids: CASSLDRSVQETQYF. The CDR3 coding sequence is TGTGCTAGCAGCTTAGATAGGTCGGTTCAAGAGACCCAGTACTTC. Full variable domain (outside the CDR3, taken from reference TRBV7-7 and TRBJ2-5): GAGVSQSPRYKVTKRGQDVTLRCDPISSHATLYWYQQALGQGPEFLTYFNYEAQPDKSGLPSDRFSAERPEGSISTLTIQRTEQRDSAMYRCASSLDRSVQETQYFGPGTRLLVL.

The chain employs TRBV7-6 and TRBJ2-6; 9 bases are shared with TRBD1. The germline V gene has CDR1 SGHVS and CDR2 FNYEAQ. The CDR3 sequence is 16 residues long. The J segment lost 4 bases and the V segment lost 4 bases, leaving 5 bases of the junction unmatched. CDR3 sequence (DNA): TGTGCCAGCAGCTCGAGGGACAGGGCCGGGGCCAACGTCCTGACTTTC. It codes for CASSSRDRAGANVLTF.

The chain recombines TRBV19 with TRBJ2-2; 9 bases fit TRBD2. J gave up 4 bases and V 4 bases, and 7 bases lay outside the gene matches. This CDR3 contains 16 residues. Germline V gives CDR1 LNHDA, CDR2 SQIVND (reference sequence). CDR3 in DNA: TGTGCCAGTAGTAATAGCGGGAGTTTTAGCACCGGGGAGCTGTTTTTT. This translates into CASSNSGSFSTGELFF.

The chain recombines TRBV5-1 with TRBJ2-1; D is uncertain. The V end was cut by 2 bases, the J end by 9 bases, with 9 bases between. The CDR3 loop spans 12 amino acids. Germline CDR1 is SGHRS and CDR2 is YFSETQ. The CDR3 DNA sequence: TGCGCCAGCAGCTTTAATATGGGTGAGCAGTTCTTC. Translated, it gives CASSFNMGEQFF. The full variable domain, its missing parts supplied by reference TRBV5-1 and TRBJ2-1, is KAGVTQTPRYLIKTRGQQVTLSCSPISGHRSVSWYQQTPGQGLQFLFEYFSETQRNKGNFPGRFSGRQFSNSRSEMNVSTLELGDSALYLCASSFNMGEQFFGPGTRLTVL.

This clone was seen just once. The CDR3 spells CASSLLVGDGYTF. CDR3 sequence (DNA): TGTGCCAGCAGCTTATTGGTGGGAGATGGCTACACCTTC. The chain combines TRBV7-2 with TRBJ1-2; D remains unclear. This CDR3 spans 13 amino acids. CDR1 and CDR2 (germline): SGHTA, FQGNSA. Between the trimmed V and J ends, which lost 2 bases and 6 bases, there was a span of 10 bases.

This clone appeared a single time. The chain uses TRBV25-1 and TRBJ2-3; D may be TRBD1 (6 bases). Trimming stripped 1 base from V and 2 bases from J, with 16 bases between. In germline, CDR1 is MGHDK, CDR2 SYGVNS. The CDR3 is 17 residues long. DNA for the CDR3: TGTGCCAGCAGTGAATTTGGATTGGGGGCCTACACAGATACGCAGTATTTT. This codes for CASSEFGLGAYTDTQYF.